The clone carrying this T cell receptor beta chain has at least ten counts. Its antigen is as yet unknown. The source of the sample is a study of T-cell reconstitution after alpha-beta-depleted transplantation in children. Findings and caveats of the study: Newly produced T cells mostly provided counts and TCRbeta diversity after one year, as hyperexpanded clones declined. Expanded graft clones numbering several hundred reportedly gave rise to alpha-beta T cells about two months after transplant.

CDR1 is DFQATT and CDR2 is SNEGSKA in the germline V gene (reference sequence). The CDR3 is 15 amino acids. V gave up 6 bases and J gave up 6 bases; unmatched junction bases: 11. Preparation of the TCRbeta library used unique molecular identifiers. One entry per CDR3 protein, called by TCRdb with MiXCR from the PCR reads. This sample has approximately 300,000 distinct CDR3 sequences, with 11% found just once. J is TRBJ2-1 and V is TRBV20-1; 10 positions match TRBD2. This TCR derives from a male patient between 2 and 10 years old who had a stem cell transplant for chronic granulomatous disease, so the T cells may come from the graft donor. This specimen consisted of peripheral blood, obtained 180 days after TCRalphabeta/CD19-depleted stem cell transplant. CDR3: CSASRTSGVGNEQFF. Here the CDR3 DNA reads TGCAGTGCCTCGAGGACTAGCGGAGTCGGCAATGAGCAGTTCTTC.